One sample yielded the 3 T cell receptor beta chains listed below, sequenced in a study of T-cell memory formation after mild COVID-19. TCRdb reanalysed the 5' RACE reads using MiXCR and keeps one entry per CDR3 protein. This table holds 250,000 to 300,000 distinct CDR3 sequences, roughly 15% found once. Material for sequencing was PBMCs or a T cell subset sorted from them (not recorded which). The receptors stem from a man between 18 and 35 years old who had mild COVID-19 (a few samples of this study predate the infection). Cell type and time point are not known.

This clonotype was detected only once. The V call is TRBV28, the J call TRBJ1-4, with 7 nucleotides matching TRBD1. Germline V gene lookup returns CDR1 MDHEN and CDR2 SYDVKM. The CDR3 covers 11 residues. Losses at the gene ends were 3 bases for V and 15 bases for J; bases not matched to a gene: 4. CDR3 in amino acids: CASSLRQGMFF. CDR3 sequence (DNA): TGTGCCAGCAGTTTGCGACAGGGCATGTTTTTT. Full variable domain (outside the CDR3, taken from reference TRBV28 and TRBJ1-4): DVKVTQSSRYLVKRTGEKVFLECVQDMDHENMFWYRQDPGLGLRLIYFSYDVKMKEKGDIPEGYSVSREKKERFSLILESASTNQTSMYLCASSLRQGMFFGSGTQLSVL.

The sample holds many counts of this clonotype. The CDR3: CATSDWASGGQYNEQFF. The CDR3 DNA reads TGTGCCACCAGTGATTGGGCTAGCGGGGGCCAGTACAATGAGCAGTTCTTC. The V gene is TRBV24-1, the J gene TRBJ2-1; 10 nucleotides align to TRBD2. V lost 2 bases, J lost 4 bases, and 7 bases stayed unmatched. This CDR3 spans 17 amino acids. Germline values: CDR1 KGHDR, CDR2 SFDVKD.

This clonotype has more than one count but fewer than ten. The chain has TRBV5-1 and TRBJ1-6; D gene uncertain. There are 17 residues in the CDR3. CDR1 and CDR2 (germline): SGHRS, YFSETQ. The V and J ends lost 5 bases and 7 bases respectively, with 22 bases between them. CDR3 region: CASSSTHPPGGNSPLHF. DNA for the CDR3: TGCGCCAGCAGTTCCACCCACCCGCCAGGCGGAAATTCACCCCTCCACTTT.